This T cell receptor (beta chain) was captured in a study of T cell repertoires in breast cancer (dated by TCRdb to the mid-2010s). With regard to the full study: Tumors, lymph nodes and peripheral blood lymphocytes from breast cancer patients were profiled in the study, along with peripheral blood from healthy control donors. Most of the roughly 22 patient tumors analyzed for shared TCRs were ER+/PR+. The controls were nine healthy donors whose age range was similar to that of the patients. Sequencing yielded on average about 500,000 sequences per sample and 8.5 to 10 reads per input cell. Given the low mutational burden of breast cancer and the rarity of common mutations in breast cancer, it was reasoned that TCRs shared between breast cancer patients would target shared antigens. After being minced and digested with Liberase and DNase, tumors and tumor-involved lymph nodes were passed through 70-um and 40-um filters. Blood samples were separated by Ficoll, whereas tumor-free lymph nodes were processed without any enzymatic digestion.

Turning to this clonotype: Its antigen is still unknown. Base qualities are not recorded, but no much larger clone differs from it by a single base.

To prepare the library, emulsion pairing was applied. A second nested PCR with blocking oligos suppressed unpaired genes, then a third nested PCR added Illumina adaptors and barcodes. Each master mix for emulsion RT-PCR held about 5,000-270,000 T cells along with C-region, Stepout and V-region primers. The Micellula Emulsion and Purification Kit was used to generate emulsions, and Qiagen OneStep RT-PCR reagents were used for RT-PCR. The pooled libraries were sequenced on an Illumina MiSeq using paired-end 2 x 250 reads. In the source study's methods: In Galaxy, read pairs were joined and then clipped at the engineered overlap into separate alpha and beta files, and any unclipped reads were discarded. To assign alpha-beta pairs, the researchers used CompleteTCR, a MiTCR-based pipeline that relies on an R script to link chains sharing read cluster identifiers. TCR sequences seen only once, which were about 1-3%, were removed as potential sequencing errors. TCRdb reprocessing: public reads trimmed at Q25 with fastp, clones called with MiXCR, in-frame beta chains kept. Records with the same CDR3 protein are collapsed into one entry carrying the most frequent genes and DNA. Clone size and V and J calls follow TCRdb, not the original study. Within this sample are tens of thousands of distinct CDR3 sequences, with 45% to 55% of them counted one time only. Together, the top ten hold approximately 60% of the sample.

V is trimmed back by 6 bases and J by 0 bases, and the junction contains 6 bases that no gene match accounts for. The cysteine opens and the phenylalanine closes a CDR3 of 15 amino acids. The DNA shown is the 45-base CDR3, in frame from base 1. According to the germline V gene, CDR1 reads SNHLY and CDR2 reads FYNNEI. Broad study findings and their caveats: Shared TCRs were encoded by various nucleotide sequences, which suggests selection and expansion based on antigen. Compared with tumor-free nodes, tumor-involved sentinel lymph nodes shared about fourfold more TCRs with matched tumor repertoires (around 8.2% versus 1.8%). Shared TCRs showed TRBV7 predominance, possibly reflecting tumor recognition or mispriming bias from eight TRBV7 primers. Discarding singleton TCRs and sampling only part of each tumor may have missed genuine antitumor clones. Emulsion RT-PCR was regarded as qualitative rather than quantitative, because clone recovery was skewed by transcript abundance and primer differences. Around 18 TCR pairs were shared across seven or more patient tumors and rarely found in control blood, suggesting possible tumor specificity.

To analyze paired alpha-beta TCRs of CD8+ T cells, the study used an expanded emulsion RT-PCR method with primers covering all TCR V genes. CD8+ T cells were isolated with a CD8 positive selection kit and were then incubated overnight in roughly 9.1 IU/mL IL-2 prior to emulsion RT-PCR. This receptor was obtained from a pool of human donors with breast cancer or a healthy control (not recorded which). Sample: CD8+ T cells. This chain is built from TRBV2 and TRBJ1-1, with 8 bases in between that match TRBD1. In nucleotides, the sequence is TGTGCCAGCAGGTACAGGGGGTTGATGAACACTGAAGCTTTCTTT. This encodes CASRYRGLMNTEAFF.